The rows below give T cell receptor beta chains drawn from one sample of a study of shared clonotypes between healthy human individuals. Generated by immunoSEQ multiplex PCR, the TCRdb table keeps only in-frame clones and is missing some. The sample includes about 700,000 clones, about 91% of them seen just once. Specimen: naive CD8+ T cells sorted from blood. The receptors shown here come from a man younger than 45 in good health. Both conserved end residues are part of each CDR3. A D gene is named only where the DNA matches it firmly. Part of the rows lack a size; the others show once, few, many or a class for expanded clones.

>TRBV29-1|TRBJ1-4|.|once
TGCAGCGCGACCGGGACACGACTTGAAAAACTGTTTTTT
CSATGTRLEKLFF
>TRBV7-9|TRBJ2-2|TRBD1|.
TGTGCCAGCAGCTTTAGGACAGGCCCGACCGGGGAGCTGTTTTTT
CASSFRTGPTGELFF
>TRBV7-8|TRBJ1-1|.|.
TGTGCCAGCGCCCTGGGGGGTGAAGCTTTCTTT
CASALGGEAFF
>TRBV6-1|TRBJ2-7|.|once
TGTGCCAGCCGGGACTTTGGATCCTACGAGCAGTACTTC
CASRDFGSYEQYF
>TRBV11-2|TRBJ2-7|TRBD2|.
TGTGCCAGCAGCCCGACTAGCGGCTTCTCCTACGAGCAGTACTTC
CASSPTSGFSYEQYF
>TRBV19|TRBJ1-1|.|.
TGTGCCAGTAGTATGAACGACGGGGGCCCTGAAGCTTTCTTT
CASSMNDGGPEAFF
>TRBV11-2|TRBJ2-5|TRBD2|.
TGTGCCAGCAGCTCCCGGACGAGCGGGAGAGAGACCCAGTACTTC
CASSSRTSGRETQYF
>TRBV7-6|TRBJ2-7|TRBD1|.
TGTGCCAGCAGCTCAGAGCCGGGACAGCCTTACGAGCAGTACTTC
CASSSEPGQPYEQYF
>TRBV15|TRBJ1-4|.|.
TGTGCCACCAGCAGAGATCAAGGCCTCAATGAAAAACTGTTTTTT
CATSRDQGLNEKLFF
>TRBV27|TRBJ2-1|.|.
TGTGCCAGCAGTTTATCGACGTACAATGAGCAGTTCTTC
CASSLSTYNEQFF
>TRBV2|TRBJ2-5|TRBD1|.
TGTGCCAGCAGTGAAGGGCTCAGGGGGTCCGGGGAGACCCAGTACTTC
CASSEGLRGSGETQYF
>TRBV7-9|TRBJ2-1|TRBD2|.
TGTGCCAGCAGCTCGGGACTAGCGGGAGGGGATGAGCAGTTCTTC
CASSSGLAGGDEQFF
>TRBV28|TRBJ1-2|.|.
TGTGCCAGCAGTTTAGATTATTTTGGCAGCGGAGCCTATGGCTACACCTTC
CASSLDYFGSGAYGYTF
>TRBV27|TRBJ2-4|TRBD2|.
TGTGCCAGCAGTCCCCTTGCGGGAGGGCCCGCCAAAAACATTCAGTACTTC
CASSPLAGGPAKNIQYF
>TRBV11-2|TRBJ2-7|TRBD2|.
TGTGCCAGCAGCAACCCGACTAGCGGGAACTACGAGCAGTACTTC
CASSNPTSGNYEQYF
>TRBV5-6|TRBJ1-2|.|.
TGTGCCAGCAGCTTGGAAGAAAACTATGGCTACACCTTC
CASSLEENYGYTF
>TRBV30|TRBJ2-1|.|.
TGTGCCTGGAGTGCTGGGCGGGGATACAATGAGCAGTTCTTC
CAWSAGRGYNEQFF
>TRBV29-1|TRBJ2-7|.|.
TGCAGCGTTGTCCTAGCAACGGTCGGCGAGCAGTACTTC
CSVVLATVGEQYF
>TRBV6-1|TRBJ2-3|TRBD1|.
TGTGCCAGCAGTGAAGCCCCAGGGGGAACAGATACGCAGTATTTT
CASSEAPGGTDTQYF
>TRBV11-2|TRBJ2-1|.|.
TGTGCCAGCAGCTTAGAGTTTACTGGCAATGAGCAGTTCTTC
CASSLEFTGNEQFF
>TRBV5-5|TRBJ1-2|.|.
TGTGCCAGCAGCTTGTACCCACAGGGAACGGGTGGCTACACCTTC
CASSLYPQGTGGYTF
>TRBV6-1|TRBJ1-2|.|.
TGTGCCAGCAGTGAAACCTTCCTAACAGGGATTTTACGGTATGGCTACACCTTC
CASSETFLTGILRYGYTF
>TRBV19|TRBJ1-1|TRBD1|once
TGTGCCAGTAGTCCCCGGACAGGGATGAACACTGAAGCTTTCTTT
CASSPRTGMNTEAFF
>TRBV27|TRBJ2-7|.|.
TGTGCCAGCAGTTTATCGCGGTGGGGCGAGCAGTACTTC
CASSLSRWGEQYF
>TRBV30|TRBJ2-7|.|.
TGTGCCTGGACCGGACGGCGAGGTTCCTCCTACGAGCAGTACTTC
CAWTGRRGSSYEQYF
>TRBV7-9|TRBJ2-5|TRBD2|.
TGTGCCAGCAGCAAGACTAGCGGATCCCAAGAGACCCAGTACTTC
CASSKTSGSQETQYF
>TRBV14|TRBJ2-7|TRBD2|.
TGTGCCAGCAGCCAAATAGCGGGAAGGCACTACGAGCAGTACTTC
CASSQIAGRHYEQYF
>TRBV30|TRBJ2-1|.|.
TGTGCCTGTACTGAGGGGAACGAGCAGTTCTTC
CACTEGNEQFF
>TRBV29-1|TRBJ2-2|.|.
TGCAGCGTTGGTGGGGCGGGTGGGGAGCTGTTTTTT
CSVGGAGGELFF
>TRBV29-1|TRBJ2-2|TRBD1|.
TGCAGCGTTGGAGGGCAGGGGGCCAACACCGGGGAGCTGTTTTTT
CSVGGQGANTGELFF
>TRBV7-9|TRBJ2-2|.|.
TGTGCCGGGGGGAGGAACACCGGGGAGCTGTTTTTT
CAGGRNTGELFF
>TRBV27|TRBJ2-7|TRBD1|.
TGTGCCAGCAGTTCAAGACAGGGGATTTTTGCCTACGAGCAGTACTTC
CASSSRQGIFAYEQYF
>TRBV5-1|TRBJ1-1|.|.
TGCGCCAGCAGCTTGGTAGGGCCGATGAACACTGAAGCTTTCTTT
CASSLVGPMNTEAFF
>TRBV30|TRBJ2-1|.|.
TGTGCCTGGAGTCGTTTCGAAAATGAGCAGTTCTTC
CAWSRFENEQFF
>TRBV10-3|TRBJ2-5|TRBD1|.
TGTGCCACCACATCTGGACAGGGGGCATCAGAGACCCAGTACTTC
CATTSGQGASETQYF
>TRBV11-2|TRBJ2-1|.|few
TGTGCCAGCAGCTTAGAGGGCACTTTGCAGTTCTTC
CASSLEGTLQFF
>TRBV21-1|TRBJ2-3|.|.
TGTGCCAGCAGCAAAGCGTTTTTGACCGGGAGAGCAGATACGCAGTATTTT
CASSKAFLTGRADTQYF
>TRBV19|TRBJ2-7|.|.
TGTGCCAGTAGTATCGGTGGGGGAGACTACGAGCAGTACTTC
CASSIGGGDYEQYF
>TRBV5-1|TRBJ2-5|.|.
TGCGCCAGCAGCTTGGCCCTAGGGACTTTTCAAGAGACCCAGTACTTC
CASSLALGTFQETQYF
>TRBV29-1|TRBJ1-1|.|.
TGCAGCGGGATCAGGGAAAGTAGGGAAGCTTTCTTT
CSGIRESREAFF